This T cell receptor (beta chain) was captured in a study of T cells in Graves' hyperthyroidism and ophthalmopathy. The study, taken as a whole, reports: Most clonotypes that expanded in the thyroid above 0.001 also showed up in blood.

Per germline, CDR1 GTSNPN and CDR2 SVGIG (reference sequence). V shed 1 base and J 7 bases; nucleotides not matched to a gene: 7. The CDR3 extends over 13 amino acids. This clonotype showed up many times. Its target is unknown. RNA transcripts gave rise to amplified TCR beta CDR3 regions. The study used the HTBI primer set for a first-round RT-PCR of the TCR CDR3. A single record per CDR3 protein comes from TCRdb applying MiXCR to the multiplex PCR reads. The sample consists of about 500,000 distinct CDR3 sequences, 17% of them appearing once. The chain combines TRBV30 with TRBJ2-7; TRBD1 matches 7 bases. The TCR originated in a woman younger than 35 with Graves' ophthalmopathy. Sample: blood. This CDR3 is CAWSAAGGSEQYF. The CDR3 DNA is TGTGCCTGGAGTGCCGCAGGGGGAAGTGAGCAGTACTTC.